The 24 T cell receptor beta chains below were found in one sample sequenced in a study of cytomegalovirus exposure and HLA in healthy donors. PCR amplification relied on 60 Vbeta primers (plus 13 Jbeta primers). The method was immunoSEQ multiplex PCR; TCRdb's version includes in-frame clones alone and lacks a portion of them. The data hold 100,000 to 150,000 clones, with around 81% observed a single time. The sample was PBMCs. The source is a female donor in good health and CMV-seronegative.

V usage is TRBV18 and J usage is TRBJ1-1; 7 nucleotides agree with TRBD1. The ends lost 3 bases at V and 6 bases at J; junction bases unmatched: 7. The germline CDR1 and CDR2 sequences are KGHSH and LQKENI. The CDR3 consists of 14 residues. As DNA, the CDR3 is TGTGCCAGCTCACCCACCAGGGGGGCGGCTGAAGCTTTCTTT. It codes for CASSPTRGAAEAFF.

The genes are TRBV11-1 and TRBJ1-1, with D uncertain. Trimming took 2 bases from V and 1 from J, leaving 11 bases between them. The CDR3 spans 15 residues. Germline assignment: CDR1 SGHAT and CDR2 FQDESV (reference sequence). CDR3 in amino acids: CASSLSRSQNTEAFF. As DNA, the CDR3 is TGTGCCAGCAGCTTATCTCGCAGTCAGAACACTGAAGCTTTCTTT.

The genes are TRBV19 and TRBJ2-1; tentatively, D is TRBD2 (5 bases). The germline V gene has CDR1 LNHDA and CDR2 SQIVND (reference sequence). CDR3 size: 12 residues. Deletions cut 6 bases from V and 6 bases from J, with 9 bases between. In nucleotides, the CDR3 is TGTGCCAGTAGCCTTGCGGGCAATGAGCAGTTCTTC. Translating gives CASSLAGNEQFF. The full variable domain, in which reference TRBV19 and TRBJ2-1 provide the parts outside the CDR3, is DGGITQSPKYLFRKEGQNVTLSCEQNLNHDAMYWYRQDPGQGLRLIYYSQIVNDFQKGDIAEGYSVSREKKESFPLTVTSAQKNPTAFYLCASSLAGNEQFFGPGTRLTVL.

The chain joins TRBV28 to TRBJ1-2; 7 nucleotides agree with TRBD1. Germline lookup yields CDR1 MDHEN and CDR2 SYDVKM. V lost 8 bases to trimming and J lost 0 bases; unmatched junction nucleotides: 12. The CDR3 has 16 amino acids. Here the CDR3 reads CASRTTGTVANYGYTF. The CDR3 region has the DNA TGTGCCAGCCGTACTACCGGGACAGTAGCTAACTATGGCTACACCTTC.

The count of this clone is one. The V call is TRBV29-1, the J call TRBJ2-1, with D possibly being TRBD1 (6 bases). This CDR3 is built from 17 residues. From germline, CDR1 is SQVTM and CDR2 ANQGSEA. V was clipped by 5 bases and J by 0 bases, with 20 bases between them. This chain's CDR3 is CSVPRVMGASSYNEQFF. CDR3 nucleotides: TGCAGCGTTCCTCGGGTGATGGGGGCCAGCTCCTACAATGAGCAGTTCTTC.

The CDR3 region has the DNA TGCGCCAGCAGCCGATCGACTAGCGGGGGGGCCAATGAGCAGTTCTTC. It codes for CASSRSTSGGANEQFF. This chain connects TRBV4-1 to TRBJ2-1, with 14 bases fitting TRBD2. After removal of 4 bases from V and 6 bases from J, the junction contained 5 bases not matched to a gene. Germline CDR1 is MGHRA and CDR2 is YSYEKL. This CDR3 spans 16 amino acids.

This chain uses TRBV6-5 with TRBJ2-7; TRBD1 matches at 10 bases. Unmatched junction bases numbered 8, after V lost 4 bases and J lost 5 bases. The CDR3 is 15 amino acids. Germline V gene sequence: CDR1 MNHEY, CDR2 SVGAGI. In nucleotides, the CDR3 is TGTGCCAGCAGTTTAAGACCGGGACAGGGGAACGAGCAGTACTTC. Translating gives CASSLRPGQGNEQYF.

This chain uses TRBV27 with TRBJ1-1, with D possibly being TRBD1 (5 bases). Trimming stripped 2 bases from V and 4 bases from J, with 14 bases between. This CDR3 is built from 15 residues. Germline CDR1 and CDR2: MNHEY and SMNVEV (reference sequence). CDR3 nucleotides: TGTGCCAGCAGTTTAGGAGTTGGGGCGGTCACTGAAGCTTTCTTT. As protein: CASSLGVGAVTEAFF.

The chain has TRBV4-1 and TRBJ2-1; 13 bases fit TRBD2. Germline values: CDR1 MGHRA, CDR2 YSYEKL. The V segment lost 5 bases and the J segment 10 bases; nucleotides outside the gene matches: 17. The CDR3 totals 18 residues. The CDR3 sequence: CASSSGGSRGLAGPEQFF. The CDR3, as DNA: TGCGCCAGCAGCTCCGGAGGGTCCCGGGGACTAGCGGGACCCGAGCAGTTCTTC.

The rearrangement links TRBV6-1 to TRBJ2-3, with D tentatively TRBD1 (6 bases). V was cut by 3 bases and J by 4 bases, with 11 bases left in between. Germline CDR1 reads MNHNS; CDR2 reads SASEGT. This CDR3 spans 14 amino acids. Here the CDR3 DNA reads TGTGCCAGCAGTGAGTGGACAGCGTCAGATACGCAGTATTTT. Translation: CASSEWTASDTQYF.

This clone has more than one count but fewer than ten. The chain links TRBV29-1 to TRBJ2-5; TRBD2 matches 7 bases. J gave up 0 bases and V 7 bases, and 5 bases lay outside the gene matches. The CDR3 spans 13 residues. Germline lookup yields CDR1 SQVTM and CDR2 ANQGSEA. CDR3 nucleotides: TGCAGCGCTGGGACTACATACCAAGAGACCCAGTACTTC. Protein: CSAGTTYQETQYF.

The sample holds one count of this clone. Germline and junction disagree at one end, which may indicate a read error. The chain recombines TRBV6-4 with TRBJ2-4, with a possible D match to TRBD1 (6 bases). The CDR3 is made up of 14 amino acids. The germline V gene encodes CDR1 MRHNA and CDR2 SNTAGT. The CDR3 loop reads CAAVRGRAKNSQYF. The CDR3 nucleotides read TGTGCCGCGGTCAGGGGTCGGGCCAAAAACAGTCAGTACTTC.

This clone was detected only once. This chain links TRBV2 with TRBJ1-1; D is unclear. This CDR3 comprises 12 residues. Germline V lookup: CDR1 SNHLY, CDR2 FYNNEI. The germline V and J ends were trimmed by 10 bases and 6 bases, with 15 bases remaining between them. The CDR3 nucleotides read TGTGCCATGGAGGGAGAGGGCGCTGAAGCTTTCTTT. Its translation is CAMEGEGAEAFF.

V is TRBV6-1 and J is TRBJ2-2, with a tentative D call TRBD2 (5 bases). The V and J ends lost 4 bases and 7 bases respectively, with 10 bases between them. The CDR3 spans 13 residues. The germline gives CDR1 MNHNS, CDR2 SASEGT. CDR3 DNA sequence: TGTGCCAGCAGTGCGGACGGGGACGGGGAGCTGTTTTTT. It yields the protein CASSADGDGELFF.

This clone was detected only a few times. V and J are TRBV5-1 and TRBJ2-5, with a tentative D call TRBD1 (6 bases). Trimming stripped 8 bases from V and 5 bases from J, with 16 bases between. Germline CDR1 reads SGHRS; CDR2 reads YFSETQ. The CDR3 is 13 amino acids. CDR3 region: CASSPQGGETQYF. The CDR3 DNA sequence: TGCGCCAGTTCCCCACAGGGCGGGGAGACCCAGTACTTC.

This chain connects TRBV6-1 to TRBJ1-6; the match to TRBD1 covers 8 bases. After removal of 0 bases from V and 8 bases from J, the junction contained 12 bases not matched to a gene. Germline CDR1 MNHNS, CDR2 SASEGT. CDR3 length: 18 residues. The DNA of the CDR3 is TGTGCCAGCAGTGAAGCGCGAGGAGACAGGGGCTCTTATTCACCCCTCCACTTT. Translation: CASSEARGDRGSYSPLHF.

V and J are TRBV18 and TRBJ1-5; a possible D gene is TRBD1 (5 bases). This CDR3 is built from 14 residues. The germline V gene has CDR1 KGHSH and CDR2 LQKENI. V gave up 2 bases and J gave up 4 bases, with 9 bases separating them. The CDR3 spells CASSPGAGNQPQHF. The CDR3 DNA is TGTGCCAGCTCACCAGGGGCAGGAAATCAGCCCCAGCATTTT.

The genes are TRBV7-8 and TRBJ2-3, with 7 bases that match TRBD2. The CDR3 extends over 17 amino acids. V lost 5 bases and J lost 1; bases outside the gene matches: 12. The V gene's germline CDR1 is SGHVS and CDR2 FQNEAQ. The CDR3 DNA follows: TGTGCCAGCAGCCCCGGAGCGGGACTGAGGGGCACAGATACGCAGTATTTT. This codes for CASSPGAGLRGTDTQYF.

The CDR3 reads CASSLFGGNEKLFF. As DNA, the CDR3 is TGTGCCAGCAGCTTATTCGGGGGTAATGAAAAACTGTTTTTT. The V call is TRBV7-6, the J call TRBJ1-4, with TRBD1 as a possible D gene (5 bases). The CDR3 runs 14 residues. The germline V and J ends were trimmed by 2 bases and 4 bases, with 8 bases remaining between them. Germline values: CDR1 SGHVS, CDR2 FNYEAQ. Drawing the rest from reference TRBV7-6 and TRBJ1-4, the complete variable domain is GAGVSQSPRYKVTKRGQDVALRCDPISGHVSLYWYRQALGQGPEFLTYFNYEAQQDKSGLPNDRFSAERPEGSISTLTIQRTEQRDSAMYRCASSLFGGNEKLFFGSGTQLSVL.

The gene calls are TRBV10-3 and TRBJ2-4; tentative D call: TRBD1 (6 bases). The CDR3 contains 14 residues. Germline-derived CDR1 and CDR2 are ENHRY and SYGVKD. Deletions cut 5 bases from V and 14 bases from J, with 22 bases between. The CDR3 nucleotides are TGTGCCATCAGTCAAGACCCGACAGGCCCCCGCAAGTACTTC. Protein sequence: CAISQDPTGPRKYF.

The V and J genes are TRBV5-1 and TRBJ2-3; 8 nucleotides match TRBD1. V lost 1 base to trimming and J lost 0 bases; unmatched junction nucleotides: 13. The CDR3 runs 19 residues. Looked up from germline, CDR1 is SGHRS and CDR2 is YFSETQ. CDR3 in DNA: TGCGCCAGCAGCTTGCGTTTAAGGACAGGGAAGCAGAGCACAGATACGCAGTATTTT. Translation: CASSLRLRTGKQSTDTQYF. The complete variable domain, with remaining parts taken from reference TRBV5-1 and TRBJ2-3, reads KAGVTQTPRYLIKTRGQQVTLSCSPISGHRSVSWYQQTPGQGLQFLFEYFSETQRNKGNFPGRFSGRQFSNSRSEMNVSTLELGDSALYLCASSLRLRTGKQSTDTQYFGPGTRLTVL.

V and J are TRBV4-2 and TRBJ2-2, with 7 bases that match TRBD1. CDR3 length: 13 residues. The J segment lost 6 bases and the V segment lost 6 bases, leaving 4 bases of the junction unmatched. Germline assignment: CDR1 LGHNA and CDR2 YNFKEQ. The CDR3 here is CASRPGQAGELFF. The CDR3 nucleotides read TGTGCCAGCAGACCCGGACAGGCCGGGGAGCTGTTTTTT.

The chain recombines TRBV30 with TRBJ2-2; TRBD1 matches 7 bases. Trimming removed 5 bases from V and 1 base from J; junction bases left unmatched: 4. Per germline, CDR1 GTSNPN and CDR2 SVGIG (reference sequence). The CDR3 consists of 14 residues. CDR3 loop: CAWAWTGNTGELFF. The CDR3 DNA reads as TGTGCCTGGGCCTGGACAGGGAACACCGGGGAGCTGTTTTTT.

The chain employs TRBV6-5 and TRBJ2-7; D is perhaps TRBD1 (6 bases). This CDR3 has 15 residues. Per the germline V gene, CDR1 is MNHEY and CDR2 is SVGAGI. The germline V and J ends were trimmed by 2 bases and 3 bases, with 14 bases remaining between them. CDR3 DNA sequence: TGTGCCAGCAGTTACGGCTTTGGCAGGGGCTACGAGCAGTACTTC. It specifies CASSYGFGRGYEQYF.